The 21 T cell receptor beta chains listed next were all sequenced from one sample in a study of blood T cell repertoires in COVID-19. Sequencing was performed with immunoSEQ multiplex PCR; in TCRdb, only in-frame clones are kept and a portion is missing. The table shows 250,000 or so clones, with roughly 80% occurring only once. The material sequenced was peripheral blood. Receptor source: a man aged 60-69 years with acute or convalescent COVID-19.

The sample holds a few counts of this clone. CDR3 sequence reads: CASSLSQGDTEAFF. CDR3 nucleotide sequence: TGCGCCAGCAGCTTAAGTCAGGGGGACACTGAAGCTTTCTTT. The chain links TRBV5-1 to TRBJ1-1, with 7 bases fitting TRBD1. CDR3 size: 14 residues. Unmatched junction bases numbered 4, after V lost 2 bases and J lost 3 bases. The germline V gene encodes CDR1 SGHRS and CDR2 YFSETQ.

The chain couples TRBV9 to TRBJ2-2, with 8 bases aligning to TRBD2. CDR1 is SGDLS and CDR2 is YYNGEE in the germline V gene. With V trimmed by 6 bases and J by 6 bases, 10 bases remained unmatched. The CDR3 runs 15 residues. The CDR3 is CASTPDGGAAGELFF. In DNA, the CDR3 is TGTGCCAGCACGCCGGACGGGGGGGCCGCCGGGGAGCTGTTTTTT.

The chain uses TRBV6-2 or TRBV6-3 and TRBJ2-1; 14 nucleotides agree with TRBD2. Germline V CDR1 and CDR2: MNHEY, SVGEGT. The CDR3 is 16 residues long. The ends lost 4 bases at V and 5 bases at J; junction bases unmatched: 4. The CDR3 DNA reads as TGTGCCAGCAGTTCCGGACTAGCGGGAGGCAACAATGAGCAGTTCTTC. Translation: CASSSGLAGGNNEQFF.

The chain couples TRBV7-3 to TRBJ2-2, with D possibly TRBD2 on 6 matching bases. Germline V gene lookup returns CDR1 SGHTA and CDR2 FQGTGA. The CDR3 runs 13 residues. Trimming took 2 bases from V and 6 from J, leaving 7 bases between them. DNA of the CDR3: TGTGCCAGCAGCTTAGGAGGGGCCGGGGAGCTGTTTTTT. Translated: CASSLGGAGELFF.

The chain joins TRBV7-9 to TRBJ2-5, with TRBD2 identical over 7 bases. V dropped 5 bases and J dropped 5; count of bases not matched to a gene: 11. The CDR3 has 15 amino acids. The germline CDR1 and CDR2 sequences are SEHNR and FQNEAQ (reference sequence). This CDR3 reads CASSPGLHLGETQYF. The CDR3 region has the DNA TGTGCCAGCAGCCCGGGACTACACCTTGGGGAGACCCAGTACTTC.

This clone was detected only a few times. The chain has TRBV4-2 and TRBJ1-1, with a possible D match to TRBD1 (6 bases). V dropped 2 bases and J dropped 0 bases, with 7 bases sitting between them. Looked up from germline, CDR1 is LGHNA and CDR2 is YNFKEQ. The CDR3 contains 14 residues. In DNA form, the CDR3 reads TGTGCCAGCAGCCAACAGGGGATGAACACTGAAGCTTTCTTT. As protein: CASSQQGMNTEAFF.

The chain couples TRBV28 to TRBJ2-7; 8 nucleotides align to TRBD2. Germline CDR1 MDHEN, CDR2 SYDVKM. The CDR3 is made up of 15 amino acids. Trimming took 10 bases from V and 3 from J; bases not matched to a gene: 14. The CDR3: CATSRGRGDRYEQYF. CDR3 bases: TGTGCCACCTCCCGCGGGCGGGGGGACCGCTACGAGCAGTACTTC.

J is TRBJ1-1 and V is TRBV28, with no clear D. CDR3 length: 14 residues. The V and J ends lost 5 bases and 1 base respectively, with 11 bases between them. Germline lookup yields CDR1 MDHEN and CDR2 SYDVKM. The CDR3 DNA follows: TGTGCCAGCAGTCTCCCGGCAGGGAACACTGAAGCTTTCTTT. It specifies CASSLPAGNTEAFF.

The rearrangement links TRBV25-1 to TRBJ2-2; possible D gene TRBD1, 6 bases. Trimming cost V 7 bases and J 4 bases, with 10 bases left between them. Germline lookup yields CDR1 MGHDK and CDR2 SYGVNS. There are 13 residues in the CDR3. DNA for the CDR3: TGTGCCAGCATTCGAGGGGGCACCGGGGAGCTGTTTTTT. Protein sequence: CASIRGGTGELFF.

The chain carries TRBV5-6 and TRBJ1-1; the D is unclear. Trimming left V 2 bases short and J 10 bases short, with 15 bases between. Germline V lookup: CDR1 SGHDT, CDR2 YYEEEE. The CDR3 is 13 amino acids. DNA for the CDR3: TGTGCCAGCAGCTTACTAGACCGCTCTGGAGCTTTCTTT. It specifies CASSLLDRSGAFF.

The table lists this clone with a count of one. The V and J genes are TRBV2 and TRBJ1-2; D not resolved. The germline V gene has CDR1 SNHLY and CDR2 FYNNEI. The CDR3 contains 18 residues. V lost 1 base and J lost 2, with 20 bases in between. The CDR3 protein is CASSEDLWRRPRNYGYTF. Here the CDR3 DNA reads TGTGCCAGCAGTGAAGATCTGTGGAGGAGACCAAGAAACTATGGCTACACCTTC.

The V call is TRBV2, the J call TRBJ2-7; 8 bases agree with TRBD2. J was trimmed by 5 bases and V by 7 bases; bases with no gene match: 4. Germline CDR1 reads SNHLY; CDR2 reads FYNNEI. The CDR3 loop spans 12 amino acids. CDR3 DNA sequence: TGTGCCAGCACCGGGGGGGGAGACGAGCAGTACTTC. Protein: CASTGGGDEQYF.

The rearrangement links TRBV2 to TRBJ1-1; D may be TRBD1 (5 bases). Germline CDR1 reads SNHLY; CDR2 reads FYNNEI. V was pared by 4 bases and J by 8 bases, with 11 bases between. The CDR3 is made up of 12 amino acids. The CDR3 here is CASSGRRTEAFF. CDR3 nucleotides: TGTGCCAGCAGTGGGAGACGGACAGAAGCTTTCTTT.

The chain joins TRBV5-1 to TRBJ2-3; 10 nucleotides match TRBD2. CDR1 and CDR2 (germline): SGHRS, YFSETQ. J gave up 2 bases and V 0 bases, and 6 bases lay outside the gene matches. The length of the CDR3 is 17 residues. The DNA of the CDR3 is TGCGCCAGCAGCTTGGAGGGACTAGCGTTACCCACAGATACGCAGTATTTT. Amino acid sequence: CASSLEGLALPTDTQYF.

The chain recombines TRBV27 with TRBJ1-5, with D perhaps matching TRBD1 (5 bases). V was shortened by 5 bases and J by 7 bases, with 18 bases between the two germline ends. There are 15 residues in the CDR3. Per the germline V gene, CDR1 is MNHEY and CDR2 is SMNVEV (reference sequence). The CDR3 reads CASSPTRGGGQPQHF. In DNA form, the CDR3 reads TGTGCCAGCAGTCCCACCCGGGGGGGAGGGCAGCCCCAGCATTTT.

The chain links TRBV7-2 to TRBJ2-1; 8 nucleotides agree with TRBD2. This CDR3 is 15 amino acids long. Germline CDR1 is SGHTA and CDR2 is FQGNSA. J gave up 8 bases and V 1 base, and 7 bases lay outside the gene matches. CDR3 DNA sequence: TGTGCCAGCAGCTTAGGGTCGGGAGGGCCCTATGAGCAGTTCTTC. Protein product: CASSLGSGGPYEQFF.

The rearrangement links TRBV6-5 to TRBJ2-5; a weak D match, TRBD2 (6 bases). V was clipped by 5 bases and J by 6 bases, with 10 bases between them. Per the germline V gene, CDR1 is MNHEY and CDR2 is SVGAGI. CDR3 length equals 12 residues. CDR3 bases: TGTGCCAGCAGTACCGGGGGAAAGACCCAGTACTTC. Its translation is CASSTGGKTQYF.

V is TRBV13 and J is TRBJ1-5, with 7 nucleotides matching TRBD1. Trimming removed 5 bases from V and 5 bases from J; junction bases left unmatched: 12. CDR3 size: 16 residues. In germline, CDR1 is PRHDT, CDR2 FYEKMQ (reference sequence). CDR3: CASSRTTGVVDQPQHF. The CDR3 DNA reads TGTGCCAGCAGCCGCACTACAGGGGTTGTCGATCAGCCCCAGCATTTT.

The V gene is TRBV3-1 (or the pseudogene TRBV3-2), the J gene TRBJ2-3, with D perhaps matching TRBD2 (6 bases). The germline gives CDR1 LGHDT, CDR2 YNNKEL (reference sequence). CDR3 length: 14 amino acids. The ends were cut back, 3 bases at V and 4 bases at J, with 11 bases in the middle. CDR3 residues: CASSQRDGADTQYF. The CDR3 nucleotides are TGTGCCAGCAGCCAGCGGGACGGGGCAGATACGCAGTATTTT.

DNA for the CDR3: TGTGCCAGCAGTTTATCGGGACACTGGGAGACCCAGTACTTC. It specifies CASSLSGHWETQYF. The V call is TRBV27, the J call TRBJ2-5; tentative D call: TRBD1 (6 bases). CDR3 size: 14 residues. Germline V gene lookup returns CDR1 MNHEY and CDR2 SMNVEV (reference sequence). Trimming cost V 0 bases and J 5 bases, with 10 bases left between them.

The chain is built from TRBV5-1 and TRBJ2-2; D gene unclear. The CDR3 runs 14 residues. Per germline, CDR1 SGHRS and CDR2 YFSETQ. The germline V and J ends were trimmed by 5 bases and 0 bases, with 8 bases remaining between them. The CDR3 nucleotides read TGCGCCAGCAGGAGCGATGCGAACACCGGGGAGCTGTTTTTT. Amino acids: CASRSDANTGELFF.